This entry features one T cell receptor beta chain sequence. Its matching antigen is unknown. The record originates from a study of T cell repertoires in cytomegalovirus infection. TCRdb ran MiXCR on the reads and lists one entry per CDR3 protein. The table lists some 68,000 distinct CDR3 sequences, under 25% of them singletons. This CDR3 contains 18 residues. The V and J ends lost 5 bases and 7 bases respectively, with 26 bases between them. Germline V CDR1 and CDR2: KGHSH, LQKENI. This chain uses TRBV18 with TRBJ2-2; D possibly matches TRBD1 or TRBD2 (5 bases each). This clonotype was obtained from a human donor in good health (CMV status not recorded). Some clones in this sample may be carry-over from other donors' samples. Material: PBMCs, sequenced either directly or after in vitro stimulation (not recorded which). This chain's CDR3 is CASSSIRPGPLNFGELFF. DNA for the CDR3: TGTGCCAGCTCATCCATTCGACCGGGACCCTTGAATTTCGGGGAGCTGTTTTTT. The variable domain in full, with the rest retrieved from reference TRBV18 and TRBJ2-2, is NAGVMQNPRHLVRRRGQEARLRCSPMKGHSHVYWYRQLPEEGLKFMVYLQKENIIDESGMPKERFSAEFPKEGPSILRIQQVVRGDSAAYFCASSSIRPGPLNFGELFFGEGSRLTVL.